A selection of T cell receptor beta chains follows, all from one sample in a study of persistence of HIV-infected CD4 T cells. Sequencing was performed with immunoSEQ multiplex PCR; in TCRdb, only in-frame clones are kept and a portion is missing. This sample yields roughly 41,000 clones, of which 80% are seen a single time; roughly 1.7% belongs to the top ten. These receptors are not linked to any known antigen. The sequences come from CD4+ T cells sorted from PBMCs after approximately 20-hour stimulation, collected from a patient who received antiretroviral therapy. The source is an adult man with HIV who was CMV-seropositive. Both conserved end residues are part of each CDR3.

len	v_gene	CDR3aa
14	TRBV30	CAWHPQGADYGYTF
15	TRBV7-8	CASSPWTGGRTEAFF
14	TRBV6-5	CASSPGRKSRPQYF
13	TRBV27	CASTLYPSSPLHF
13	TRBV5-4	CASSLQGNQPQHF
15	TRBV5-4	CASSPTSGGANEQFF
15	TRBV2	CASSETGANQETQYF
13	TRBV12-3/TRBV12-4	CASSLLSNQPQHF
13	TRBV7-2	CASSKRDDEKLFF
15	TRBV9	CASSVDGHSGNTIYF
16	TRBV19	CASSMSWQVPYNEQFF
14	TRBV4-2	CAAGGAGRAYEQYF
13	TRBV19	CASSESRVSTQYF
16	TRBV24-1	CATSGRQGARYNEQFF
12	TRBV5-1	CASSSMNTEAFF
15	TRBV27	CASSLGTVSNQPQHF
15	TRBV7-2	CASSPTGTGDITQYF
13	TRBV10-3	CAISGGTNEKLFF
15	TRBV7-2	CASRLGQNSGNTIYF
15	TRBV9	CASSADGHSGNTIYF
13	TRBV29-1	CSVEDQGRLEAFF
14	TRBV7-2	CASSLQAMNTEAFF
14	TRBV19	CASNPSSSGNTIYF
16	TRBV14	CASSSLRGPNTGELFF
15	TRBV5-1	CASSLLGGTYNEQFF
15	TRBV19	CASSIEAGGQDTQYF
14	TRBV6-1	CATREAGATDTQYF
11	TRBV3-1/TRBV3-2	CASQGSYEQYF
15	TRBV7-3	CASSPGRGTVTEAFF
16	TRBV3-1/TRBV3-2	CASSQNTGTLGYGYTF
12	TRBV2	CASQGGGWGYTF
16	TRBV18	CASSLSPGQGYNEQFF
14	TRBV28	CASYQTGSTGELFF
16	TRBV3-1/TRBV3-2	CASSQGGFRISYGYTF
15	TRBV5-6	CASSLALDPSYGYTF
14	TRBV19	CASSIPGRVNIQYF
13	TRBV6-5	CASINNMNTEAFF
14	TRBV6-5	CASSSSGAGNTIYF
15	TRBV19	CASSGRQGSVETQYF
16	TRBV19	CASRGQGPLMGSPLHF
13	TRBV5-1	CASRSREGEKLFF
14	TRBV7-6	CASSFGGPTDTQYF
13	TRBV7-3	CASSSTADNEQFF
13	TRBV4-1	CASSLTEIYEQYF
11	TRBV30	CAWASGNTIYF
15	TRBV2	CASKGGPGSGNTIYF
13	TRBV6-5	CASRKDNYYGYTF
11	TRBV24-1	CATRGGQPQHF